The clone carrying this T cell receptor beta chain was found a few times. Antigen specificity is unknown. This entry belongs to a study of blood T cells in healthy people across ages. The study, taken as a whole, reports: There was no known CMV status for donors, so expanded clonotype changes were possibly confounded.

CDR1 is MNHEY, CDR2 SVGAGI, per germline. The CDR3 contains 16 residues. Deletions cut 4 bases from V and 0 bases from J, with 14 bases between. Alongside a J-beta primer mix, a sample-barcoded 5' primer served in a second PCR lasting about 6 to 12 cycles. Via MiXCR, TCRdb re-called the 5' RACE reads, giving one row per CDR3 protein. The sample carries roughly 1.7 million distinct CDR3 sequences, around 35% recorded once. Sample: blood. The receptor was derived from a woman aged 25 to 45 in good health. The chain carries TRBV6-5 and TRBJ2-3; D possibly corresponds to TRBD1 (6 bases). In DNA form, the CDR3 reads TGTGCCAGCAGTTCTTCCGGGACACTTAGCACAGATACGCAGTATTTT. It is translated as CASSSSGTLSTDTQYF.